Below are 32 T cell receptor beta chains sequenced from a single sample in a study of beta chain features in type 1 diabetes. cDNA synthesis used the whole RNA isolate, giving expressed TCRB sequences. Some clones are missing from TCRdb's copy, which holds only in-frame ones; the method was immunoSEQ multiplex PCR. The sample carries 640,000 or so clones, more than 12% recorded once. These receptors are not linked to any known antigen. Study-level findings and limits: In all four CD4+ subsets, TCRB CDR3 length was significantly, moderately reduced in type 1 diabetes.

The source material was naive CD4+ T cells from blood. These receptors were taken from a young man with type 1 diabetes.

V and J are TRBV5-1 and TRBJ2-7, with 8 bases fitting TRBD2. Germline V lookup: CDR1 SGHRS, CDR2 YFSETQ. The CDR3 is 15 residues long. The V gene end was trimmed by 2 bases and the J gene end by 2 bases; junction bases not matched to a gene: 6. CDR3 sequence: CASSFAVAGPYEQYF. The CDR3, as DNA: TGCGCCAGCAGCTTCGCGGTAGCGGGACCCTACGAGCAGTACTTC.

This rearrangement joins TRBV6-5 to TRBJ1-2; tentative D call: TRBD1 (5 bases). V dropped 4 bases and J dropped 4 bases, with 10 bases sitting between them. The CDR3 totals 13 residues. Germline V gene data show CDR1 as MNHEY and CDR2 as SVGAGI. CDR3 in amino acids: CASSSGLGYGYTF. CDR3 nucleotides: TGTGCCAGCAGTTCAGGGTTGGGCTATGGCTACACCTTC.

This clone was seen more than once but under ten times. V is TRBV4-3 and J is TRBJ2-1, with TRBD1 as a possible D gene (6 bases). This CDR3 contains 15 residues. The V gene's germline CDR1 is LGHNA and CDR2 YSLEER. The V and J ends lost 1 base and 7 bases respectively, with 14 bases between them. Here the CDR3 reads CASSQVYRAWNEQFF. CDR3 DNA: TGCGCCAGCAGCCAAGTTTACAGGGCTTGGAATGAGCAGTTCTTC.

This clone was recorded a few times. The gene calls are TRBV30 and TRBJ1-1, with TRBD1 matching 7 bases. Losses at the gene ends were 0 bases for V and 7 bases for J; bases not matched to a gene: 5. This CDR3 contains 13 residues. Germline values: CDR1 GTSNPN, CDR2 SVGIG (reference sequence). CDR3 amino acids: CAWSVQGRVEAFF. The CDR3, as DNA: TGTGCCTGGAGTGTACAGGGGAGGGTTGAAGCTTTCTTT.

The chain recombines TRBV13 with TRBJ1-6, with 9 bases matching TRBD1. From germline, CDR1 is PRHDT and CDR2 FYEKMQ (reference sequence). J was trimmed by 5 bases and V by 4 bases; bases with no gene match: 9. The length of the CDR3 is 17 residues. The CDR3, as DNA: TGTGCCAGCAGCTCAGGCCTCGGGACAGGGCATAATTCACCCCTCCACTTT. Translated, it gives CASSSGLGTGHNSPLHF.

V usage is TRBV28 and J usage is TRBJ1-1; D remains unclear. Germline V gene lookup returns CDR1 MDHEN and CDR2 SYDVKM. The CDR3 has 13 residues. The ends were cut back, 7 bases at V and 1 base at J, with 10 bases in the middle. DNA of the CDR3: TGTGCCAGCACGGCCAGCAAGAACACTGAAGCTTTCTTT. Translated, it gives CASTASKNTEAFF.

A few counts support this clone. DNA for the CDR3: TGTGCCAGCAGCCCCCCTTCGGAGTGGAACACTGAAGCTTTCTTT. It is translated as CASSPPSEWNTEAFF. The chain uses TRBV7-2 and TRBJ1-1; D is unclear. The CDR3 covers 15 residues. Germline V gene lookup returns CDR1 SGHTA and CDR2 FQGNSA. Trimming took off 5 bases at V and 1 base at J, with 14 bases between the two ends.

The V and J genes are TRBV9 and TRBJ2-1; 9 nucleotides agree with TRBD2. Losses at the gene ends were 0 bases for V and 10 bases for J; bases not matched to a gene: 11. The CDR3 length is 16 residues. CDR1 is SGDLS and CDR2 is YYNGEE in the germline V gene. The CDR3 sequence: CASSVAGSGGLSEQFF. The CDR3 region has the DNA TGTGCCAGCAGCGTAGCTGGTAGCGGGGGTCTTTCGGAGCAGTTCTTC.

V gene TRBV15 combines with J gene TRBJ2-7; 8 bases line up with TRBD1. Germline-derived CDR1 and CDR2 are LNHNV and YYDKDF (reference sequence). Trimming took 2 bases from V and 2 from J; bases not matched to a gene: 5. The CDR3 consists of 15 residues. CDR3 amino acids: CATSRWTGKTYEQYF. The CDR3 region has the DNA TGTGCCACCAGCAGATGGACAGGGAAAACCTACGAGCAGTACTTC.

This clone has only a few counts. The rearrangement links TRBV29-1 to TRBJ2-4; D is ambiguous. The CDR3 is 11 residues long. Between the trimmed V and J ends, which lost 6 bases and 6 bases, there was a span of 9 bases. The V gene's germline CDR1 is SQVTM and CDR2 ANQGSEA. CDR3: CSVGKGNIQYF. As DNA, the CDR3 is TGCAGCGTGGGGAAGGGAAACATTCAGTACTTC.

This rearrangement joins TRBV5-6 to TRBJ1-2; D is ambiguous. The CDR3 length is 14 residues. Looked up from germline, CDR1 is SGHDT and CDR2 is YYEEEE. The ends were cut back, 3 bases at V and 0 bases at J, with 9 bases in the middle. The CDR3 nucleotides read TGTGCCAGCAGCTCCGCCAGTACTAACTATGGCTACACCTTC. As protein: CASSSASTNYGYTF.

The table lists this clone with a few counts. This rearrangement joins TRBV25-1 to TRBJ1-4; D call uncertain. Germline lookup yields CDR1 MGHDK and CDR2 SYGVNS. The CDR3 covers 14 residues. V shed 3 bases and J shed 8 bases, with 13 bases lying between them. Written as DNA, the CDR3 is TGTGCCAGCAGTGACTCTTTGGGCCCCGAAAAACTGTTTTTT. Translated: CASSDSLGPEKLFF. The entire variable domain, with the rest obtained from reference TRBV25-1 and TRBJ1-4, is as follows: EADIYQTPRYLVIGTGKKITLECSQTMGHDKMYWYQQDPGMELHLIHYSYGVNSTEKGDLSSESTVSRIRTEHFPLTLESARPSHTSQYLCASSDSLGPEKLFFGSGTQLSVL.

This clone was seen only a few times. V usage is TRBV5-8 and J usage is TRBJ2-1; the match to TRBD2 covers 7 bases. This CDR3 spans 16 amino acids. With 0 bases clipped from V and 2 bases from J, the junction kept 5 bases outside the gene matches. Germline lookup yields CDR1 SGHTS and CDR2 YDEGEE. In nucleotides, the CDR3 is TGTGCCAGCAGCTTGGACATGGGAGGGACCTACAATGAGCAGTTCTTC. Translating gives CASSLDMGGTYNEQFF.

As regards this clone: Other DNA sequences of this sample code for an identical CDR3. The J gene is TRBJ1-5, the V gene TRBV18; D is perhaps TRBD1 (5 bases). This CDR3 region has 13 residues. Germline CDR1 and CDR2: KGHSH and LQKENI. The V and J ends lost 4 bases and 4 bases respectively, with 8 bases between them. The CDR3 sequence is CASSLDSNQPQHF. The CDR3 DNA follows: TGTGCCAGCTCACTTGACAGTAATCAGCCCCAGCATTTT.

The chain carries TRBV4-1 and TRBJ2-5; D might be TRBD2 (5 bases). The CDR3 is 17 residues long. The ends were cut back, 1 base at V and 2 bases at J, with 17 bases in the middle. Germline V gives CDR1 MGHRA, CDR2 YSYEKL. As DNA, the CDR3 is TGCGCCAGCAGCCAAGGTCTTGGCAGCTGGACTCAAGAGACCCAGTACTTC. It translates to CASSQGLGSWTQETQYF.

The genes are TRBV5-1 and TRBJ2-7; either TRBD1 or TRBD2 may supply D (6 bases each). CDR3 length equals 13 residues. In germline, CDR1 is SGHRS, CDR2 YFSETQ. The germline V and J ends were trimmed by 4 bases and 5 bases, with 13 bases remaining between them. The CDR3 DNA reads as TGCGCCAGCAGCCTTAGGGGGGCCGACGAGCAGTACTTC. Translated: CASSLRGADEQYF. The full variable domain, completed using reference TRBV5-1 and TRBJ2-7, is KAGVTQTPRYLIKTRGQQVTLSCSPISGHRSVSWYQQTPGQGLQFLFEYFSETQRNKGNFPGRFSGRQFSNSRSEMNVSTLELGDSALYLCASSLRGADEQYFGPGTRLTVT.

The chain is built from TRBV15 and TRBJ2-3; 8 nucleotides align to TRBD1. Germline assignment: CDR1 LNHNV and CDR2 YYDKDF (reference sequence). V shed 7 bases and J 3 bases; nucleotides not matched to a gene: 6. The CDR3 extends over 14 amino acids. The CDR3 loop is CATNSRTGTDTQYF. The DNA of the CDR3 is TGTGCCACCAACTCACGGACAGGGACAGATACGCAGTATTTT. The whole variable domain, remainder taken from reference TRBV15 and TRBJ2-3, is DAMVIQNPRYQVTQFGKPVTLSCSQTLNHNVMYWYQQKSSQAPKLLFHYYDKDFNNEADTPDNFQSRRPNTSFCFLDIRSPGLGDTAMYLCATNSRTGTDTQYFGPGTRLTVL.

Only a few counts were recorded for this clone. The chain combines TRBV6-5 with TRBJ1-1; weak D call: TRBD1 (6 bases). The CDR3 loop spans 15 amino acids. Germline V gives CDR1 MNHEY, CDR2 SVGAGI. Trimming shortened V by 0 bases and J by 3 bases, and 11 bases separated the two germline ends. This CDR3 is CASSYSVRGDTEAFF. CDR3 sequence (DNA): TGTGCCAGCAGTTACTCGGTCAGGGGCGACACTGAAGCTTTCTTT.

The chain has TRBV30 and TRBJ1-2; no clear D gene. The CDR3 spans 15 residues. Trimming pared 1 base from V and 4 bases from J, leaving 16 bases between. CDR1 and CDR2 (germline): GTSNPN, SVGIG (reference sequence). CDR3 sequence reads: CAWSGGKTLLYGYTF. CDR3 nucleotides: TGTGCCTGGAGTGGGGGAAAAACCCTACTCTATGGCTACACCTTC.

The chain recombines TRBV30 with TRBJ1-2, with unresolved D. Trimming took 2 bases from V and 8 from J, leaving 21 bases between them. Germline loops: CDR1 GTSNPN, CDR2 SVGIG (reference sequence). This CDR3 spans 15 amino acids. CDR3 amino acids: CAWSFTGPLWSGYTF. The DNA of the CDR3 is TGTGCCTGGAGTTTTACCGGGCCCCTGTGGTCCGGCTACACCTTC.

V usage is TRBV5-1 and J usage is TRBJ2-7, with 10 bases fitting TRBD1. The CDR3 runs 13 residues. V lost 3 bases to trimming and J lost 6 bases; unmatched junction nucleotides: 3. From germline, CDR1 is SGHRS and CDR2 YFSETQ. The CDR3 DNA sequence: TGCGCCAGCAGCTCGACAGGGGGCGGCGAGCAGTACTTC. Protein: CASSSTGGGEQYF.

V is TRBV5-1 and J is TRBJ2-7; D is unresolved. The ends were cut back, 4 bases at V and 2 bases at J, with 7 bases in the middle. The germline gives CDR1 SGHRS, CDR2 YFSETQ. The CDR3 runs 12 residues. CDR3 in amino acids: CASSNAPYEQYF. CDR3 bases: TGCGCCAGCAGCAATGCGCCCTACGAGCAGTACTTC.

The J gene is TRBJ2-5, the V gene TRBV7-9; D unclear. Germline values: CDR1 SEHNR, CDR2 FQNEAQ (reference sequence). Trimming removed 5 bases at V and 1 base at J, with 8 bases between. The CDR3 has 13 amino acids. The CDR3 region is CASSRERQETQYF. In DNA form, the CDR3 reads TGTGCCAGCAGCCGAGAACGCCAAGAGACCCAGTACTTC.

The chain employs TRBV2 and TRBJ1-6, with a weak D call TRBD1 (5 bases). Trimming removed 3 bases from V and 7 bases from J, with 10 bases in between. Per the germline V gene, CDR1 is SNHLY and CDR2 is FYNNEI. CDR3 length: 14 amino acids. The CDR3, as DNA: TGTGCCAGCAGTGAGAGGGGAGGGAATTCACCCCTCCACTTT. Amino acids: CASSERGGNSPLHF.

The V call is TRBV30, the J call TRBJ1-2; D remains unclear. The CDR3 runs 12 residues. The germline V gene encodes CDR1 GTSNPN and CDR2 SVGIG (reference sequence). Trimming pared 3 bases from V and 4 bases from J, leaving 9 bases between. The CDR3 here is CAWSAGTYGYTF. Here the CDR3 DNA reads TGTGCCTGGAGCGCCGGAACCTATGGCTACACCTTC.

This clone was counted a few times. CDR3 in amino acids: CASSFTDSTYNEQFF. The CDR3 nucleotides read TGCGCCAGCAGCTTTACGGACAGCACCTACAATGAGCAGTTCTTC. The gene calls are TRBV5-1 and TRBJ2-1, with a tentative D call TRBD1 (6 bases). The V end lost 2 bases, the J end lost 2 bases, and 11 bases lay between the germline ends. The CDR3 totals 15 residues. Germline CDR1 and CDR2: SGHRS and YFSETQ. The variable domain in full, with the rest retrieved from reference TRBV5-1 and TRBJ2-1, is KAGVTQTPRYLIKTRGQQVTLSCSPISGHRSVSWYQQTPGQGLQFLFEYFSETQRNKGNFPGRFSGRQFSNSRSEMNVSTLELGDSALYLCASSFTDSTYNEQFFGPGTRLTVL.

The chain carries TRBV7-9 and TRBJ2-3; perhaps TRBD2 as D (6 bases). The CDR3 is 15 amino acids. V was cut by 4 bases and J by 3 bases, with 14 bases left in between. The germline gives CDR1 SEHNR, CDR2 FQNEAQ (reference sequence). The CDR3 sequence: CASSWAGGRTDTQYF. For the CDR3, the DNA is TGTGCCAGCAGCTGGGCCGGGGGTAGGACAGATACGCAGTATTTT.

This clone showed up just a few times. The chain is built from TRBV30 and TRBJ1-5; unclear D gene. The length of the CDR3 is 16 residues. V lost 2 bases, J lost 0 bases, and 14 bases lay in between. The germline gives CDR1 GTSNPN, CDR2 SVGIG (reference sequence). This chain's CDR3 is CAWSFPRPNSNQPQHF. CDR3 bases: TGTGCCTGGAGTTTCCCCCGGCCCAATAGCAATCAGCCCCAGCATTTT.

This clone was seen only a few times. CDR3 loop: CASSPIDVGEQFF. The CDR3 bases are TGTGCCAGCTCACCTATAGACGTTGGTGAGCAGTTCTTC. The rearrangement joins TRBV18 to TRBJ2-1; D gene ambiguous. V shed 3 bases and J shed 9 bases, with 12 bases lying between them. The CDR3 is made up of 13 amino acids. The germline gives CDR1 KGHSH, CDR2 LQKENI.

This clone was seen only a few times. The V call is TRBV14, the J call TRBJ2-3; 9 positions agree with TRBD2. The CDR3 sequence is 20 residues long. Germline CDR1 SGHDN, CDR2 FVKESK. Trimming at V came to 4 bases and at J to 5 bases, leaving 22 bases not matched to a gene. Here the CDR3 reads CASSRLGASGTGGDKDTQYF. In nucleotides, the CDR3 is TGTGCCAGCAGCCGCCTGGGGGCTAGCGGGACTGGAGGGGATAAAGATACGCAGTATTTT.

The chain carries TRBV5-1 and TRBJ1-2; D not resolved. CDR3 length equals 16 residues. V dropped 0 bases and J dropped 3 bases, with 15 bases sitting between them. Looked up from germline, CDR1 is SGHRS and CDR2 is YFSETQ. The CDR3 loop reads CASSLVEASRDYGYTF. The CDR3 nucleotides are TGCGCCAGCAGCTTGGTAGAGGCGAGCCGGGACTATGGCTACACCTTC.

This clone has a handful of counts. V is TRBV4-3 and J is TRBJ2-5, with D perhaps matching TRBD1 (5 bases). The germline gives CDR1 LGHNA, CDR2 YSLEER. With 0 bases removed from V and 5 bases from J, the gap between germline ends came to 13 bases. CDR3 length equals 15 residues. This CDR3 reads CASSQDMAGWETQYF. DNA of the CDR3: TGCGCCAGCAGCCAAGATATGGCAGGGTGGGAGACCCAGTACTTC.